The rows below give T cell receptor beta chains drawn from one sample of a study of blood T cell repertoires in COVID-19. Method: immunoSEQ multiplex PCR; TCRdb's copy keeps in-frame clones and lacks some. The repertoire holds some 300,000 clones, with 88% as singletons. Sequences were obtained from PBMCs or T cells enriched from blood (not recorded which). The receptor source for this set is a woman aged 55-70 years in a cohort exposed to, infected with or recovered from COVID-19 (not recorded which). The CDR3 runs from the conserved cysteine through the conserved F or W. The order of the fields is CDR3 protein, CDR3 DNA, D gene, V gene, clone size, J gene. The D gene is left open where the match is weak. The size entry is marked missing in some rows and otherwise reads once, few, many or a size class.

CDR3 protein: CSASPFRGEGLRDNEQFF
CDR3 DNA: TGCAGTGCTAGTCCCTTTCGGGGGGAGGGTCTTCGCGACAATGAGCAGTTCTTC
D gene: TRBD2
V gene: TRBV20-1
clone size: once
J gene: TRBJ2-1

CDR3 protein: CASSLVFRGSYEQYF
CDR3 DNA: TGTGCCAGCAGTTTGGTTTTTAGGGGCTCCTACGAGCAGTACTTC
D gene: -
V gene: TRBV28
clone size: -
J gene: TRBJ2-7

CDR3 protein: CASSRDRAREQYF
CDR3 DNA: TGTGCCAGCAGCCGAGACAGGGCAAGGGAGCAGTACTTC
D gene: TRBD1
V gene: TRBV12-3/TRBV12-4
clone size: -
J gene: TRBJ2-7

CDR3 protein: CASSLALGQGRGANYGYTF
CDR3 DNA: TGTGCCAGCAGCTTGGCCCTGGGACAGGGAAGAGGCGCTAACTATGGCTACACCTTC
D gene: TRBD1
V gene: TRBV7-9
clone size: -
J gene: TRBJ1-2

CDR3 protein: CASSPSGASNQPQHF
CDR3 DNA: TGTGCCAGCTCACCAAGCGGGGCGAGCAATCAGCCCCAGCATTTT
D gene: -
V gene: TRBV18
clone size: -
J gene: TRBJ1-5

CDR3 protein: CASSPGTGPYSPLHF
CDR3 DNA: TGTGCCAGCAGTCCCGGGACTGGGCCCTATTCACCCCTCCACTTT
D gene: -
V gene: TRBV27
clone size: -
J gene: TRBJ1-6

CDR3 protein: CASSLGGSRETQYF
CDR3 DNA: TGTGCCAGCAGCTTGGGCGGGAGTCGAGAGACCCAGTACTTC
D gene: TRBD2
V gene: TRBV7-2
clone size: -
J gene: TRBJ2-5

CDR3 protein: CASSSRLAGSYNEQFF
CDR3 DNA: TGTGCCAGCAGTTCCCGACTAGCGGGCTCCTACAATGAGCAGTTCTTC
D gene: TRBD2
V gene: TRBV6-2/TRBV6-3
clone size: -
J gene: TRBJ2-1

CDR3 protein: CASSLRLTSTYNEQFF
CDR3 DNA: TGTGCCAGCAGTCTACGCCTTACTAGTACCTACAATGAGCAGTTCTTC
D gene: -
V gene: TRBV27
clone size: once
J gene: TRBJ2-1

CDR3 protein: CASSLILADSYEQYF
CDR3 DNA: TGCGCCAGCAGCTTGATTCTAGCGGACTCCTACGAGCAGTACTTC
D gene: TRBD2
V gene: TRBV5-1
clone size: -
J gene: TRBJ2-7

CDR3 protein: CASSPRGGVGTEAFF
CDR3 DNA: TGCGCCAGCAGCCCACGGGGAGGGGTTGGCACTGAAGCTTTCTTT
D gene: -
V gene: TRBV5-1
clone size: -
J gene: TRBJ1-1

CDR3 protein: CASSLVDRVEFF
CDR3 DNA: TGTGCCAGCAGCTTGGTGGACAGGGTGGAGTTCTTC
D gene: TRBD1
V gene: TRBV5-6
clone size: -
J gene: TRBJ2-1

CDR3 protein: CASSVVQGTEAFF
CDR3 DNA: TGTGCCAGCAGCGTAGTCCAGGGGACTGAAGCTTTCTTT
D gene: -
V gene: TRBV9
clone size: -
J gene: TRBJ1-1

CDR3 protein: CASRPGTGGFYEQYF
CDR3 DNA: TGTGCCAGCAGACCCGGGACAGGGGGGTTCTACGAGCAGTACTTC
D gene: TRBD1
V gene: TRBV6-5
clone size: -
J gene: TRBJ2-7

CDR3 protein: CASSLRDRGRSNYGYTF
CDR3 DNA: TGTGCCAGCAGTCTCCGGGACAGGGGGCGGTCTAACTATGGCTACACCTTC
D gene: TRBD1
V gene: TRBV27
clone size: -
J gene: TRBJ1-2

CDR3 protein: CASSPDRNYGYTF
CDR3 DNA: TGTGCCAGCTCACCCGACAGGAACTATGGCTACACCTTC
D gene: -
V gene: TRBV18
clone size: -
J gene: TRBJ1-2

CDR3 protein: CASSSPSGSIVRGEQFF
CDR3 DNA: TGTGCCAGCAGCTCCCCTAGCGGGAGTATAGTAAGGGGTGAGCAGTTCTTC
D gene: TRBD2
V gene: TRBV7-2
clone size: -
J gene: TRBJ2-1

CDR3 protein: CASRWTGGAYEQYF
CDR3 DNA: TGCGCCAGCAGATGGACAGGGGGCGCGTATGAGCAGTACTTC
D gene: TRBD1
V gene: TRBV5-1
clone size: -
J gene: TRBJ2-7

CDR3 protein: CASSLEGALYNEQFF
CDR3 DNA: TGTGCCAGCAGCTTGGAGGGGGCACTATACAATGAGCAGTTCTTC
D gene: TRBD1
V gene: TRBV5-8
clone size: -
J gene: TRBJ2-1

CDR3 protein: CASSQQYRNTGELFF
CDR3 DNA: TGCGCCAGCAGCCAACAATACAGGAACACCGGGGAGCTGTTTTTT
D gene: -
V gene: TRBV4-3
clone size: -
J gene: TRBJ2-2

CDR3 protein: CASSQRGNEQFF
CDR3 DNA: TGTGCCAGCAGTCAAAGGGGCAATGAGCAGTTCTTC
D gene: -
V gene: TRBV28
clone size: -
J gene: TRBJ2-1

CDR3 protein: CASSQADRSSYEQYF
CDR3 DNA: TGTGCCAGCAGCCAGGCTGACAGGAGCTCCTACGAGCAGTACTTC
D gene: -
V gene: TRBV4-2
clone size: -
J gene: TRBJ2-7

CDR3 protein: CASSSPGRGNQPQHF
CDR3 DNA: TGTGCCAGCAGCTCTCCCGGACGGGGGAATCAGCCCCAGCATTTT
D gene: -
V gene: TRBV28
clone size: -
J gene: TRBJ1-5

CDR3 protein: CASSLASVLSSGNTIYF
CDR3 DNA: TGTGCCAGCAGCTTGGCCTCGGTCCTAAGCTCTGGAAACACCATATATTTT
D gene: -
V gene: TRBV5-5
clone size: -
J gene: TRBJ1-3

CDR3 protein: CASSLVPTGLAVYEQYF
CDR3 DNA: TGTGCCAGCAGCTTGGTACCGACGGGACTAGCGGTATACGAGCAGTACTTC
D gene: TRBD2
V gene: TRBV5-4
clone size: -
J gene: TRBJ2-7

CDR3 protein: CASSDRGLAGTNEQFF
CDR3 DNA: TGTGCCAGCAGTGACAGGGGACTAGCGGGAACGAATGAGCAGTTCTTC
D gene: TRBD2
V gene: TRBV6-4
clone size: many
J gene: TRBJ2-1

CDR3 protein: CASSEVGQGAGRATGELFF
CDR3 DNA: TGTGCCAGCAGTGAAGTGGGACAGGGGGCCGGGAGGGCCACCGGGGAGCTGTTTTTT
D gene: TRBD1
V gene: TRBV2
clone size: -
J gene: TRBJ2-2

CDR3 protein: CASSLGYQGGLEETQYF
CDR3 DNA: TGTGCCAGTAGTCTCGGGTATCAGGGAGGGCTTGAAGAGACCCAGTACTTC
D gene: TRBD2
V gene: TRBV19
clone size: -
J gene: TRBJ2-5

CDR3 protein: CASRLEGGGNSPLHF
CDR3 DNA: TGTGCAAGTCGCTTAGAAGGGGGTGGTAATTCACCCCTCCACTTT
D gene: -
V gene: TRBV12-2
clone size: -
J gene: TRBJ1-6

CDR3 protein: CASSLRASGKTQYF
CDR3 DNA: TGTGCCAGCAGTTTAAGGGCTAGCGGGAAGACCCAGTACTTC
D gene: TRBD2
V gene: TRBV28
clone size: -
J gene: TRBJ2-5

CDR3 protein: CASYQGAMAPLHF
CDR3 DNA: TGTGCCAGCTATCAGGGGGCTATGGCACCCCTCCACTTT
D gene: TRBD1
V gene: TRBV6-5
clone size: -
J gene: TRBJ1-6

CDR3 protein: CASSQPPYQRPYNEQFF
CDR3 DNA: TGCGCCAGCAGCCAGCCGCCCTACCAACGTCCCTACAATGAGCAGTTCTTC
D gene: -
V gene: TRBV4-1
clone size: -
J gene: TRBJ2-1

CDR3 protein: CASTRGQGSYEQYF
CDR3 DNA: TGTGCCAGCACTAGGGGACAGGGTTCCTACGAGCAGTACTTC
D gene: TRBD1
V gene: TRBV9
clone size: -
J gene: TRBJ2-7

CDR3 protein: CASSLRTQETQYF
CDR3 DNA: TGTGCCAGTAGTCTCCGGACTCAAGAGACCCAGTACTTC
D gene: -
V gene: TRBV19
clone size: -
J gene: TRBJ2-5

CDR3 protein: CASSFIGGTHYEQYF
CDR3 DNA: TGTGCCAGCAGTTTTATCGGCGGGACCCACTACGAGCAGTACTTC
D gene: -
V gene: TRBV28
clone size: -
J gene: TRBJ2-7

CDR3 protein: CASSMEGSTDTQYF
CDR3 DNA: TGTGCCAGCAGTATGGAGGGAAGCACAGATACGCAGTATTTT
D gene: -
V gene: TRBV11-2
clone size: -
J gene: TRBJ2-3

CDR3 protein: CSYRQGTRGETQYF
CDR3 DNA: TGCAGCTACAGACAGGGGACCCGTGGTGAGACCCAGTACTTC
D gene: TRBD1
V gene: TRBV29-1
clone size: -
J gene: TRBJ2-5

CDR3 protein: CASSYHRITDTQYF
CDR3 DNA: TGTGCCAGCAGTTACCACAGGATCACAGATACGCAGTATTTT
D gene: -
V gene: TRBV6-5
clone size: -
J gene: TRBJ2-3

CDR3 protein: CASSRNPGLSYEQYF
CDR3 DNA: TGTGCCAGCAGTCGCAACCCGGGACTTTCCTACGAGCAGTACTTC
D gene: -
V gene: TRBV28
clone size: -
J gene: TRBJ2-7

CDR3 protein: CASTGRLEAFF
CDR3 DNA: TGTGCCAGCACGGGTCGCCTTGAAGCTTTCTTT
D gene: -
V gene: TRBV28
clone size: -
J gene: TRBJ1-1

CDR3 protein: CASSLAGSDTQYF
CDR3 DNA: TGTGCCAGCAGCTTGGCAGGGTCAGATACGCAGTATTTT
D gene: -
V gene: TRBV5-4
clone size: -
J gene: TRBJ2-3